The following is a TCR beta chain sequence with its context. This sample was taken from a study of blood T cell repertoires in COVID-19. Looked up from germline, CDR1 is SGHRS and CDR2 is YFSETQ. V was pared by 1 base and J by 5 bases, with 11 bases between. CDR3 size: 14 residues. Assay: immunoSEQ multiplex PCR; the TCRdb copy retains only in-frame clones and omits some. The profile covers approximately 50,000 clones, with 90% to 95% appearing a single time and around 4.3% taken by the ten largest. This TCR was sampled from a man aged 45-65 years with active COVID-19. V is TRBV5-1 and J is TRBJ2-3, with TRBD2 as a possible D gene (6 bases). The sequenced material came from peripheral blood. The CDR3 nucleotides are TGCGCCAGCAGCTTGCAGCGGGTTGGAGATACGCAGTATTTT. Its protein product is CASSLQRVGDTQYF.